What follows are 24 T cell receptor beta chains derived from one specimen sequenced in a study of T-cell reconstitution after alpha-beta-depleted transplantation in children. During its preparation, the TCRbeta library received unique molecular identifiers. Using its own MiXCR run on the PCR reads, TCRdb lists one record per CDR3 protein. The sample carries about 640,000 distinct CDR3 sequences, around 17% recorded once. Sequences were derived from PBMCs from the stem cell graft donor, sampled from the stem cell graft. Receptor source: a human donor who donated a stem cell graft to a child with acute myeloid leukemia.

The CDR3, as DNA: TGTGCCAGCAGTTACGGGGGTATCAATTCACCCCTCCACTTT. Translated, it gives CASSYGGINSPLHF. J is TRBJ1-6 and V is TRBV27; D might be TRBD1 (5 bases). CDR3 length equals 14 residues. Germline loops: CDR1 MNHEY, CDR2 SMNVEV (reference sequence). Trimming left V 4 bases short and J 7 bases short, with 11 bases between.

This clonotype has a count of ten or more. The chain uses TRBV20-1 and TRBJ1-6; tentatively, D is TRBD1 (5 bases). V gave up 3 bases and J gave up 12 bases, with 24 bases separating them. This CDR3 is built from 16 residues. Germline values: CDR1 DFQATT, CDR2 SNEGSKA (reference sequence). As DNA, the CDR3 is TGCAGTGCTAGGGATAGGGGTGTGGGTATATTGAGACCCCTCCACTTT. Amino acids: CSARDRGVGILRPLHF.

The sample holds many counts of this clonotype. This rearrangement joins TRBV20-1 to TRBJ2-1; D not resolved. CDR3 length equals 14 residues. V lost 4 bases, J lost 5 bases, and 15 bases lay in between. Per germline, CDR1 DFQATT and CDR2 SNEGSKA (reference sequence). CDR3 protein: CSAIKGLRHNEQFF. The DNA of the CDR3 is TGCAGTGCTATCAAAGGGCTGAGGCACAATGAGCAGTTCTTC.

The chain combines TRBV20-1 with TRBJ1-2, with D maybe TRBD1 (5 bases). Trimming left V 8 bases short and J 3 bases short, with 16 bases between. Germline V CDR1 and CDR2: DFQATT, SNEGSKA (reference sequence). This CDR3 region has 13 residues. The CDR3 region has the DNA TGCAGTTGGGGCGAGGGTCGGGACTATGGCTACACCTTC. It is translated as CSWGEGRDYGYTF.

This clonotype was counted at least ten times. J is TRBJ2-5 and V is TRBV5-1; 7 bases agree with TRBD1. Germline V gene data show CDR1 as SGHRS and CDR2 as YFSETQ. J gave up 2 bases and V 4 bases, and 5 bases lay outside the gene matches. This CDR3 has 14 residues. In DNA, the CDR3 is TGCGCCAGCAGCGACGGGACAGATCAAGAGACCCAGTACTTC. Translated, it gives CASSDGTDQETQYF.

The chain combines TRBV28 with TRBJ2-7; 10 nucleotides match TRBD1. The germline CDR1 and CDR2 sequences are MDHEN and SYDVKM. Unmatched junction bases numbered 3, after V lost 1 base and J lost 6 bases. CDR3 length equals 14 residues. The CDR3 DNA reads as TGTGCCAGCAGTTTATCGGGACAGGGGTGCGAGCAGTACGTC. This encodes CASSLSGQGCEQYV.

This clonotype was recorded many times. The chain joins TRBV7-2 to TRBJ1-2, with D possibly TRBD1 on 5 matching bases. The germline V gene has CDR1 SGHTA and CDR2 FQGNSA. Trimming cost V 5 bases and J 4 bases, with 14 bases left between them. The CDR3 loop spans 14 amino acids. The DNA of the CDR3 is TGTGCCAGCAGCCCCACCGGGGCGAGCTATGGCTACACCTTC. Residues: CASSPTGASYGYTF.

There are many counts of this clonotype. V gene TRBV29-1 combines with J gene TRBJ2-5; the D gene is possibly TRBD1 (5 bases). CDR1 is SQVTM and CDR2 is ANQGSEA in the germline V gene. Trimming shortened V by 0 bases and J by 1 base, and 9 bases separated the two germline ends. CDR3 length: 14 amino acids. Here the CDR3 DNA reads TGCAGCGTTGAAGATGGAGACAGCCAAGAGACCCAGTACTTC. Protein product: CSVEDGDSQETQYF.

The table lists this clonotype with many counts. The gene calls are TRBV5-1 and TRBJ2-5; D is unclear. The length of the CDR3 is 13 residues. Trimming shortened V by 0 bases and J by 1 base, and 4 bases separated the two germline ends. Germline V CDR1 and CDR2: SGHRS, YFSETQ. The CDR3 coding sequence is TGCGCCAGCAGCTTGGAGCGCCAAGAGACCCAGTACTTC. Its protein is CASSLERQETQYF.

The table lists this clonotype with many counts. Its ends do not fully match the called genes, so a read error is possible. This sequence joins TRBV29-1 and TRBJ1-3; D is undetermined. Per germline, CDR1 SQVTM and CDR2 ANQGSEA. The CDR3 runs to 13 residues. The CDR3 DNA follows: TGCAGCGTTGGACTGAGCTCTGGAAACACCACATATTTT. This encodes CSVGLSSGNTTYF.

This clonotype was detected many times. The gene calls are TRBV30 and TRBJ1-6; D uncertain. The V gene's germline CDR1 is GTSNPN and CDR2 SVGIG (reference sequence). This CDR3 is 12 amino acids long. V lost 0 bases to trimming and J lost 9 bases, with 6 bases between them. The CDR3 sequence is CAWSVIPSPLHF. The CDR3 DNA follows: TGTGCCTGGAGTGTAATCCCTTCACCCCTCCACTTT.

The V and J genes are TRBV12-3 or TRBV12-4 and TRBJ2-3, with D perhaps TRBD1 (6 bases). There are 13 residues in the CDR3. Trimming took 6 bases from V and 2 from J, leaving 9 bases between them. The CDR3 reads CASRGATTDTQYF. CDR3 sequence (DNA): TGTGCCAGCAGGGGGGCCACCACAGATACGCAGTATTTT.

This clonotype has just a few counts. This chain joins TRBV6-6 and TRBJ2-3, with a tentative D call TRBD1 (6 bases). This CDR3 is 13 amino acids long. Germline CDR1 MNHNY, CDR2 SVGAGI (reference sequence). V was trimmed by 8 bases and J by 4 bases, leaving 13 bases between them. DNA for the CDR3: TGTGCCAGCCGAGGGGGTTTCGCAGATACGCAGTATTTT. It translates to CASRGGFADTQYF.

This clonotype was seen ten or more times. The chain is built from TRBV7-9 and TRBJ2-5; no clear D gene. This CDR3 is built from 13 residues. Germline CDR1 and CDR2: SEHNR and FQNEAQ (reference sequence). The V end lost 0 bases, the J end lost 5 bases, and 7 bases lay between the germline ends. In DNA form, the CDR3 reads TGTGCCAGCAGCTTAGCAGGTTGGGAGACCCAGTACTTC. This encodes CASSLAGWETQYF. Full variable domain (remainder filled in from reference TRBV7-9 and TRBJ2-5): DTGVSQNPRHKITKRGQNVTFRCDPISEHNRLYWYRQTLGQGPEFLTYFQNEAQLEKSRLLSDRFSAERPKGSFSTLEIQRTEQGDSAMYLCASSLAGWETQYFGPGTRLLVL.

This chain links TRBV11-2 with TRBJ1-5, with D possibly TRBD1 on 5 matching bases. Per germline, CDR1 SGHAT and CDR2 FQNNGV. The CDR3 spans 15 residues. Trimming pared 5 bases from V and 7 bases from J, leaving 18 bases between. The CDR3 nucleotides are TGTGCCAGCAGCCCGCACGATGGGGGAGGCCAGCCCCAGCATTTT. This codes for CASSPHDGGGQPQHF.

This clonotype was counted ten times or more. The chain couples TRBV7-6 to TRBJ2-3; 9 bases line up with TRBD1. J lost 4 bases, V lost 8 bases, and 10 bases had no gene match. Germline V gives CDR1 SGHVS, CDR2 FNYEAQ. The CDR3 is 15 amino acids. This chain's CDR3 is CASGTGGSVADTQYF. As DNA, the CDR3 is TGTGCCAGCGGAACAGGGGGCTCTGTCGCAGATACGCAGTATTTT.

This clonotype was picked up a small number of times. The chain recombines TRBV12-3 or TRBV12-4 with TRBJ2-4, with D possibly TRBD2 on 7 matching bases. CDR3 length: 14 residues. Trimming pared 3 bases from V and 6 bases from J, leaving 12 bases between. The CDR3 reads CASSLGASGNIQYF. The CDR3 nucleotides read TGTGCCAGCAGTTTGGGGGCTAGCGGAAACATTCAGTACTTC.

In regard to this clonotype: One end of the junction does not line up with germline, which may come from a read error. The V gene is TRBV20-1, the J gene TRBJ2-1; D is unclear. Germline V gives CDR1 DFQATT, CDR2 SNEGSKA (reference sequence). CDR3 size: 16 residues. CDR3 protein: CCASQSHGPFYNEQFF. In DNA form, the CDR3 reads TGCTGTGCTAGTCAATCTCACGGGCCCTTTTACAATGAGCAGTTCTTC.

V is TRBV28 and J is TRBJ2-1; TRBD2 matches at 11 bases. V lost 6 bases, J lost 9 bases, and 7 bases stayed unmatched. This CDR3 region has 14 residues. Germline V gene sequence: CDR1 MDHEN, CDR2 SYDVKM. The CDR3 here is CASSKTSGAAEQFF. In nucleotides, the CDR3 is TGTGCCAGCAGCAAGACTAGCGGGGCAGCTGAGCAGTTCTTC.

This clonotype has ten or more counts. This sequence joins TRBV6-1 and TRBJ2-2, with 7 bases lining up with TRBD1. This CDR3 spans 15 amino acids. Trimming took 4 bases from V and 6 from J; bases not matched to a gene: 8. Germline V gives CDR1 MNHNS, CDR2 SASEGT. Here the CDR3 reads CASSGSRGQAGELFF. The DNA for the CDR3 is TGTGCCAGCAGTGGGTCGAGGGGGCAGGCCGGGGAGCTGTTTTTT.

This clonotype was observed many times. The chain recombines TRBV5-1 with TRBJ2-5, with a weak D call TRBD2 (7 bases). Looked up from germline, CDR1 is SGHRS and CDR2 is YFSETQ. The CDR3 has 15 amino acids. V was pared by 0 bases and J by 4 bases, with 13 bases between. The CDR3 spells CASSLEGGAAETQYF. Here the CDR3 DNA reads TGCGCCAGCAGCTTGGAGGGGGGGGCTGCAGAGACCCAGTACTTC.

This clonotype was counted between two and nine times. The chain uses TRBV6-1 and TRBJ1-1; no reliable D call. Trimming took 6 bases from V and 0 from J, leaving 14 bases between them. The CDR3 covers 15 residues. From germline, CDR1 is MNHNS and CDR2 SASEGT. The CDR3 DNA reads as TGTGCCAGCAGCCAAATCCTGCTCATGAACACTGAAGCTTTCTTT. Translating gives CASSQILLMNTEAFF.

The rearrangement joins TRBV24-1 to TRBJ2-1, with TRBD1 identical over 10 bases. V was pared by 1 base and J by 5 bases, with 1 base of the junction left unmatched. This CDR3 has 15 residues. Germline V gives CDR1 KGHDR, CDR2 SFDVKD. The CDR3 reads CATSDFGQGDNEQFF. The CDR3 nucleotides read TGTGCCACCAGTGATTTCGGACAGGGGGACAATGAGCAGTTCTTC.

In this sample, this clonotype turned up a few times. The chain has TRBV29-1 and TRBJ2-3; no clear D gene. Deletions cut 4 bases from V and 5 bases from J, with 13 bases between. CDR1 is SQVTM, CDR2 ANQGSEA, per germline. The CDR3 has 13 residues. This CDR3 reads CSVGIGIVDTQYF. The CDR3 coding sequence is TGCAGCGTTGGAATTGGAATTGTAGATACGCAGTATTTT.